These 25 T cell receptor beta chains originate from one sample sequenced in a study of blood T cell repertoires in COVID-19. Generated by immunoSEQ multiplex PCR, the TCRdb table keeps only in-frame clones and is missing some. The sample lists under 200,000 clones; 70% to 90% were seen once. Source material: peripheral blood. Receptor source: a man between 60 and 75 years old with active or convalescent COVID-19.

In this sample, this clone turned up once. V usage is TRBV5-1 and J usage is TRBJ2-3; no clear D gene. Germline CDR1 SGHRS, CDR2 YFSETQ. Trimming stripped 4 bases from V and 6 bases from J, with 24 bases between. The CDR3 totals 17 residues. In DNA form, the CDR3 reads TGCGCCAGCAGCCGATCTCTGACACGACCCACCAGGGATACGCAGTATTTT. This sequence encodes CASSRSLTRPTRDTQYF.

The J gene is TRBJ2-3, the V gene TRBV5-1, with TRBD2 matching over 11 bases. Germline assignment: CDR1 SGHRS and CDR2 YFSETQ. This CDR3 comprises 20 residues. Trimming cost V 2 bases and J 0 bases; bases outside gene matches: 14. This CDR3 reads CASSFQPGTSGELSTDTQYF. CDR3 DNA sequence: TGCGCCAGCAGCTTCCAACCGGGGACTAGCGGAGAACTTAGCACAGATACGCAGTATTTT.

The V call is TRBV4-1, the J call TRBJ1-2, with D unresolved. V lost 2 bases, J lost 1 base, and 11 bases lay in between. The CDR3 totals 15 residues. Looked up from germline, CDR1 is MGHRA and CDR2 is YSYEKL. The CDR3 coding sequence is TGCGCCAGCAGCCAACCTGAGTCCATTAACTATGGCTACACCTTC. This translates into CASSQPESINYGYTF.

A word on this clone: At the DNA level, this CDR3 is encoded by other sequences in the same sample as well. The chain joins TRBV24-1 to TRBJ2-5, with TRBD1 matching 7 bases. There are 15 residues in the CDR3. Germline-derived CDR1 and CDR2 are KGHDR and SFDVKD. V shed 3 bases, J shed 5 bases, and the junction held 8 bases outside the gene matches. This CDR3 is CATSDPRQGLETQYF. The CDR3, as DNA: TGTGCCACCAGTGATCCCCGACAGGGTTTGGAGACCCAGTACTTC.

This chain joins TRBV30 and TRBJ1-1, with a weak D call TRBD1 (5 bases). CDR1 and CDR2 from the germline V gene are GTSNPN and SVGIG (reference sequence). V was trimmed by 0 bases and J by 12 bases, leaving 32 bases between them. The CDR3 totals 18 residues. The CDR3 DNA reads as TGTGCCTGGAGTGTAAGATCTATCGGGGGGTTCATCGAGGCAAGAACTTTCTTT. This sequence encodes CAWSVRSIGGFIEARTFF.

The CDR3 region has the DNA TGCGCCAGCAAGATGGGGGGGTTCTACAATGAGCAGTTCTTC. Amino acid sequence: CASKMGGFYNEQFF. J is TRBJ2-1 and V is TRBV10-2, with TRBD2 matching over 7 bases. CDR3 size: 14 residues. The junction had 6 bases not matched to a gene; V was cut back by 7 bases and J by 3 bases. Germline CDR1 WSHSY, CDR2 SAAADI.

The chain joins TRBV19 to TRBJ2-1; 8 bases agree with TRBD2. The CDR3 spans 17 residues. J gave up 0 bases and V 6 bases, and 10 bases lay outside the gene matches. Germline lookup yields CDR1 LNHDA and CDR2 SQIVND (reference sequence). The DNA of the CDR3 is TGTGCCAGTAGAACCGGCTCCGGGACTAGCTCCTACAATGAGCAGTTCTTC. This gives the protein CASRTGSGTSSYNEQFF. The whole variable domain, filled in from reference TRBV19 and TRBJ2-1, reads DGGITQSPKYLFRKEGQNVTLSCEQNLNHDAMYWYRQDPGQGLRLIYYSQIVNDFQKGDIAEGYSVSREKKESFPLTVTSAQKNPTAFYLCASRTGSGTSSYNEQFFGPGTRLTVL.

V usage is TRBV6-5 and J usage is TRBJ2-3, with D maybe TRBD2 (5 bases). Between the trimmed V and J ends, which lost 6 bases and 11 bases, there was a span of 21 bases. Germline-derived CDR1 and CDR2 are MNHEY and SVGAGI. The CDR3 spans 14 residues. The CDR3 coding sequence is TGTGCCAGCAGCCCCCGTGGTGAAGCGGCTAAGCAGTATTTT. This encodes CASSPRGEAAKQYF.

The chain joins TRBV7-2 to TRBJ1-1; D is unresolved. V dropped 5 bases and J dropped 0 bases, with 16 bases sitting between them. The CDR3 loop spans 16 amino acids. From germline, CDR1 is SGHTA and CDR2 FQGNSA. The chain's CDR3 is CASSGSSLRVNTEAFF. CDR3 coding DNA: TGTGCCAGCAGCGGTAGCTCGTTGAGGGTGAACACTGAAGCTTTCTTT.

The chain employs TRBV3-1 (or the pseudogene TRBV3-2) and TRBJ2-3; no clear D gene. This CDR3 has 12 residues. Trimming took off 2 bases at V and 3 bases at J, with 3 bases between the two ends. Germline loops: CDR1 LGHDT, CDR2 YNNKEL (reference sequence). This CDR3 reads CASSQQTDTQYF. CDR3 bases: TGTGCCAGCAGCCAACAGACAGATACGCAGTATTTT.

The chain couples TRBV6-5 to TRBJ2-5; maybe TRBD2 (6 bases). The CDR3 spans 12 residues. The V and J ends lost 7 bases and 5 bases respectively, with 11 bases between them. The V gene's germline CDR1 is MNHEY and CDR2 SVGAGI. The CDR3 coding sequence is TGTGCCAGCACGGCGGGGACGGAGACCCAGTACTTC. It encodes CASTAGTETQYF.

This chain joins TRBV19 and TRBJ2-3; TRBD2 aligns across 10 bases. V shed 3 bases, J shed 4 bases, and the junction held 7 bases outside the gene matches. CDR1 and CDR2 (germline): LNHDA, SQIVND (reference sequence). This CDR3 comprises 16 residues. The CDR3 sequence: CASSIRGLAAADTQYF. For the CDR3, the DNA is TGTGCCAGTAGTATCCGCGGACTAGCGGCAGCAGATACGCAGTATTTT.

The chain joins TRBV3-1 (or the pseudogene TRBV3-2) to TRBJ2-3; 7 positions agree with TRBD2. The CDR3 extends over 17 amino acids. The V gene's germline CDR1 is LGHDT and CDR2 YNNKEL (reference sequence). Trimming at V came to 4 bases and at J to 0 bases, leaving 10 bases not matched to a gene. CDR3 nucleotides: TGTGCCAGCAGCCCTCATCCGGCTAGCGGAAGCACAGATACGCAGTATTTT. Translation: CASSPHPASGSTDTQYF.

The CDR3 region is CASSPETGGGTEAFF. The CDR3 DNA is TGTGCCAGCTCACCGGAGACAGGGGGCGGCACTGAAGCTTTCTTT. V usage is TRBV18 and J usage is TRBJ1-1; TRBD1 aligns across 10 bases. The CDR3 totals 15 residues. The V gene end was trimmed by 3 bases and the J gene end by 4 bases; junction bases not matched to a gene: 5. Germline CDR1 is KGHSH and CDR2 is LQKENI. The full variable domain, rest sourced from reference TRBV18 and TRBJ1-1, is NAGVMQNPRHLVRRRGQEARLRCSPMKGHSHVYWYRQLPEEGLKFMVYLQKENIIDESGMPKERFSAEFPKEGPSILRIQQVVRGDSAAYFCASSPETGGGTEAFFGQGTRLTVV.

The chain couples TRBV12-5 to TRBJ1-2, with D possibly matching TRBD1 (5 bases). The CDR3 extends over 16 amino acids. V lost 5 bases to trimming and J lost 3 bases, with 19 bases between them. Germline V gene lookup returns CDR1 LGHNT and CDR2 FRNRAP. CDR3 nucleotide sequence: TGTGCTAGTGGTCCCTGGGGGGACGGGCTTTACTATGGCTACACCTTC. This codes for CASGPWGDGLYYGYTF.

The rearrangement joins TRBV4-1 to TRBJ2-3; 15 bases line up with TRBD2. With V trimmed by 0 bases and J by 0 bases, 4 bases remained unmatched. This CDR3 is 19 amino acids long. Germline CDR1 MGHRA, CDR2 YSYEKL. The CDR3 bases are TGCGCCAGCAGCCAAGATAGGGGACTAGCGGGGGGAAGCACAGATACGCAGTATTTT. It is translated as CASSQDRGLAGGSTDTQYF.

V and J are TRBV5-1 and TRBJ1-2; D is possibly TRBD1 (6 bases). Germline values: CDR1 SGHRS, CDR2 YFSETQ. The V end lost 6 bases, the J end lost 5 bases, and 20 bases lay between the germline ends. The CDR3 sequence is 15 residues long. CDR3 residues: CASMWGPRSPYGYTF. In DNA, the CDR3 is TGCGCCAGCATGTGGGGGCCGAGATCGCCTTATGGCTACACCTTC.

This clone was counted a single time. CDR3 nucleotide sequence: TGTGCCAGCAGCCGCCTGGGACTACGGGACACTGAAGCTTTCTTT. Its translation: CASSRLGLRDTEAFF. The chain has TRBV7-9 and TRBJ1-1; D may be TRBD1 (5 bases). V lost 5 bases, J lost 3 bases, and 16 bases lay in between. The CDR3 is made up of 15 amino acids. The V gene's germline CDR1 is SEHNR and CDR2 FQNEAQ (reference sequence).

The chain couples TRBV5-6 to TRBJ2-5; D gene ambiguous. CDR1 SGHDT and CDR2 YYEEEE come from the germline V gene. V was pared by 0 bases and J by 7 bases, with 7 bases between. The CDR3 covers 12 residues. The CDR3 protein is CASSLVPGTQYF. As DNA, the CDR3 is TGTGCCAGCAGCTTGGTTCCGGGGACCCAGTACTTC.

The rearrangement uses TRBV6-5 and TRBJ1-2, with D possibly being TRBD1 (5 bases). CDR1 is MNHEY, CDR2 SVGAGI, per germline. Trimming left V 0 bases short and J 7 bases short, with 6 bases between. The CDR3 is 12 amino acids. CDR3 DNA sequence: TGTGCCAGCAGTTACTCGGGGGGTGGCTACACCTTC. As protein: CASSYSGGGYTF.

As for this clone: The junction and the germline gene differ at one end; a read error may be behind it. The chain has TRBV5-5 and TRBJ2-2, with 7 bases aligning to TRBD2. This CDR3 is built from 14 residues. The germline V gene encodes CDR1 SGHKS and CDR2 YYEKEE (reference sequence). The CDR3 reads CASSLVAGAGELFF. CDR3 bases: TGTGCCAGCAGTTTGGTCGCGGGGGCCGGGGAGCTGTTTTTT.

This rearrangement joins TRBV16 to TRBJ2-7; 9 positions agree with TRBD1. V dropped 0 bases and J dropped 4; count of bases not matched to a gene: 4. In germline, CDR1 is KGHSY, CDR2 FQNENV. The CDR3 consists of 15 residues. CDR3 DNA: TGTGCCAGCAGCCAATCAAAGGGACAGGGATACGAGCAGTACTTC. Protein product: CASSQSKGQGYEQYF. Together with reference TRBV16 and TRBJ2-7, the CDR3 gives the full variable domain: GEEVAQTPKHLVRGEGQKAKLYCAPIKGHSYVFWYQQVLKNEFKFLISFQNENVFDETGMPKERFSAKCLPNSPCSLEIQATKLEDSAVYFCASSQSKGQGYEQYFGPGTRLTVT.

The chain is built from TRBV2 and TRBJ1-5; D remains ambiguous. Germline CDR1 reads SNHLY; CDR2 reads FYNNEI. Trimming shortened V by 6 bases and J by 4 bases, and 10 bases separated the two germline ends. This CDR3 is built from 13 residues. CDR3 protein: CASSTTANQPQHF. The CDR3 nucleotides are TGTGCCAGCAGCACAACAGCTAATCAGCCCCAGCATTTT.

V and J are TRBV5-1 and TRBJ1-1; 10 nucleotides align to TRBD1. This CDR3 has 14 amino acids. The germline CDR1 and CDR2 sequences are SGHRS and YFSETQ. Unmatched junction bases numbered 7, after V lost 7 bases and J lost 4 bases. The CDR3 DNA sequence: TGCGCCAGCCACCCCGGGACAGGGGCCACTGAAGCTTTCTTT. Residues: CASHPGTGATEAFF.

This chain connects TRBV10-3 to TRBJ1-4; a possible D gene is TRBD1 (6 bases). CDR3 size: 14 residues. Germline lookup yields CDR1 ENHRY and CDR2 SYGVKD. With 6 bases removed from V and 4 bases from J, the gap between germline ends came to 12 bases. CDR3 region: CAISSDSYNEKLFF. CDR3 in DNA: TGTGCCATCAGCTCGGACAGCTATAATGAAAAACTGTTTTTT.